These 21 T cell receptor beta chains originate from one sample sequenced in a study of blood T cells in healthy people across ages. A second PCR of 7 to 11 cycles used a sample-barcoded 5' primer and a J-beta primer mix. MiXCR, run by TCRdb on the 5' RACE reads, gives a single entry per CDR3 protein. The table lists more than 1.4 million distinct CDR3 sequences, 42% of them singletons. The sequencing sample was made of blood. These receptors were collected from a woman younger than 35 in good health.

This clonotype was counted ten times or more. The CDR3 coding sequence is TGCGCCAGCAGCCAAGAGATGAGACTAGCGGGGGATCTGAGTACGCAGTATTTT. As protein: CASSQEMRLAGDLSTQYF. This chain connects TRBV4-1 to TRBJ2-3, with 12 bases lining up with TRBD2. The junction had 12 bases not matched to a gene; V was cut back by 0 bases and J by 8 bases. The CDR3 loop spans 18 amino acids. Germline V gene data show CDR1 as MGHRA and CDR2 as YSYEKL.

With regard to this clonotype: A read error may account for a junction end that differs from germline. The chain is built from TRBV6-5 and TRBJ1-1; weak D call: TRBD1 (6 bases). Germline V CDR1 and CDR2: MNHEY, SVGAGI. CDR3 size: 17 residues. The chain's CDR3 is CASSYSKTSRGNAEAFF. The CDR3 region has the DNA TGTGCCAGCAGTTATTCGAAAACCTCTAGGGGGAACGCTGAAGCTTTCTTT.

The chain has TRBV5-6 and TRBJ2-7, with no clear D. This CDR3 comprises 12 residues. Per germline, CDR1 SGHDT and CDR2 YYEEEE. Trimming took off 1 base at V and 6 bases at J, with 8 bases between the two ends. In DNA form, the CDR3 reads TGTGCCAGCAGCTTGAGGCCCGGCGAGCAGTACTTC. Its translation: CASSLRPGEQYF.

The chain links TRBV28 to TRBJ2-3; no clear D. Trimming cost V 5 bases and J 2 bases, with 8 bases left between them. Germline V gene data show CDR1 as MDHEN and CDR2 as SYDVKM. The CDR3 length is 13 residues. The CDR3 nucleotides are TGTGCCAGCAGTCGGAACCCCACAGATACGCAGTATTTT. Protein: CASSRNPTDTQYF.

This clonotype was found a few times. The chain carries TRBV20-1 and TRBJ2-7; TRBD2 matches 10 bases. V lost 5 bases and J lost 4; bases outside the gene matches: 14. This CDR3 contains 16 residues. The germline V gene has CDR1 DFQATT and CDR2 SNEGSKA (reference sequence). The CDR3 reads CSARSPSGGIWYEQYF. The DNA for the CDR3 is TGCAGTGCTCGGAGCCCTAGCGGGGGTATTTGGTACGAGCAGTACTTC.

This clonotype was seen a few times. The V gene is TRBV4-2, the J gene TRBJ2-7; D may be TRBD2 (5 bases). Germline V CDR1 and CDR2: LGHNA, YNFKEQ. The V gene lost 4 bases and the J gene lost 10 bases, with 23 bases spanning the gap. This CDR3 has 15 residues. CDR3 in amino acids: CASSRERGSGGGQYF. The CDR3 region has the DNA TGTGCCAGCAGCCGGGAACGTGGGTCCGGAGGAGGCCAGTACTTC.

J is TRBJ2-6 and V is TRBV25-1; D uncertain. Germline V gene lookup returns CDR1 MGHDK and CDR2 SYGVNS. The CDR3 covers 18 residues. V lost 1 base, J lost 0 bases, and 13 bases lay in between. The CDR3 sequence: CASSEWSGSSSGANVLTF. The CDR3 DNA reads as TGTGCCAGCAGTGAATGGTCAGGATCTTCCTCTGGGGCCAACGTCCTGACTTTC. The full variable domain, with the rest looked up from reference TRBV25-1 and TRBJ2-6, is EADIYQTPRYLVIGTGKKITLECSQTMGHDKMYWYQQDPGMELHLIHYSYGVNSTEKGDLSSESTVSRIRTEHFPLTLESARPSHTSQYLCASSEWSGSSSGANVLTFGAGSRLTVL.

The chain combines TRBV9 with TRBJ2-5; 9 nucleotides align to TRBD2. This CDR3 is 15 amino acids long. The V and J ends lost 4 bases and 4 bases, in that order; junction bases with no gene match: 8. Germline assignment: CDR1 SGDLS and CDR2 YYNGEE. The CDR3 nucleotides read TGTGCCAGCAGCCCACGGACTAGCGAGTCAGAGACCCAGTACTTC. Its translation is CASSPRTSESETQYF.

This clonotype was seen ten or more times. In nucleotides, the CDR3 is TGTGCCAGCATGCGGGAGGACATAGATACGCAGTATTTT. It translates to CASMREDIDTQYF. The rearrangement links TRBV7-8 to TRBJ2-3; 8 nucleotides match TRBD2. The CDR3 covers 13 residues. V lost 7 bases to trimming and J lost 5 bases; unmatched junction nucleotides: 5. Germline CDR1 and CDR2: SGHVS and FQNEAQ. Full variable domain (remainder filled in from reference TRBV7-8 and TRBJ2-3): GAGVSQSPRYKVAKRGQDVALRCDPISGHVSLFWYQQALGQGPEFLTYFQNEAQLDKSGLPSDRFFAERPEGSVSTLKIQRTQQEDSAVYLCASMREDIDTQYFGPGTRLTVL.

The chain has TRBV13 and TRBJ2-7; the match to TRBD2 covers 7 bases. The J call may be in error: the DNA end matches TRBJ2-5 better. Germline-derived CDR1 and CDR2 are PRHDT and FYEKMQ (reference sequence). This CDR3 is 13 amino acids long. CDR3 protein: CASSPGGKETQYF. The CDR3 DNA follows: TGTGCCAGCAGCCCCGGGGGGAAAGAGACCCAGTACTTC.

The chain has TRBV3-1 and TRBJ1-4; perhaps TRBD1 as D (5 bases). Germline V lookup: CDR1 LGHDT, CDR2 YNNKEL (reference sequence). The CDR3 contains 16 residues. Trimming took 3 bases from V and 2 from J, leaving 13 bases between them. CDR3 region: CASSQEGPSTNEKLFF. The CDR3 DNA follows: TGTGCCAGCAGCCAGGAGGGACCGTCTACTAATGAAAAACTGTTTTTT.

The rearrangement joins TRBV4-2 to TRBJ2-5; TRBD2 agrees at 10 bases. This CDR3 has 15 residues. V was clipped by 4 bases and J by 11 bases; unmatched bases: 13. The germline V gene has CDR1 LGHNA and CDR2 YNFKEQ. The CDR3: CASSRDTGTSAEQYF. CDR3 nucleotides: TGTGCCAGCAGCCGGGACACCGGGACTAGCGCTGAGCAGTACTTC.

This clonotype was seen more than once but under ten times. This chain uses TRBV18 with TRBJ2-6, with 7 bases matching TRBD1. V was clipped by 2 bases and J by 0 bases; unmatched bases: 4. Looked up from germline, CDR1 is KGHSH and CDR2 is LQKENI. The CDR3 is 17 amino acids. The CDR3 reads CASSPGTASSGANVLTF. DNA for the CDR3: TGTGCCAGCTCACCAGGGACAGCGAGCTCTGGGGCCAACGTCCTGACTTTC.

The chain carries TRBV5-1 and TRBJ2-3; 9 bases are shared with TRBD2. The germline gives CDR1 SGHRS, CDR2 YFSETQ. V lost 3 bases to trimming and J lost 2 bases; unmatched junction nucleotides: 7. This CDR3 contains 16 residues. Here the CDR3 reads CASSSPSGITTDTQYF. CDR3 nucleotide sequence: TGCGCCAGCAGCTCGCCTAGCGGGATAACCACAGATACGCAGTATTTT.

The chain joins TRBV20-1 to TRBJ2-3, with D unclear. The CDR3 extends over 13 amino acids. Trimming left V 3 bases short and J 0 bases short, with 7 bases between. CDR1 is DFQATT, CDR2 SNEGSKA, per germline (reference sequence). CDR3 amino acids: CSARPGSTDTQYF. The DNA for the CDR3 is TGCAGTGCTAGGCCAGGTAGCACAGATACGCAGTATTTT.

The rearrangement joins TRBV4-1 to TRBJ2-5, with D tentatively TRBD2 (5 bases). Germline V gene sequence: CDR1 MGHRA, CDR2 YSYEKL. Trimming removed 0 bases from V and 4 bases from J, with 9 bases in between. CDR3 length: 14 amino acids. As DNA, the CDR3 is TGCGCCAGCAGCCAAGATAGACGGGGAGAGACCCAGTACTTC. It specifies CASSQDRRGETQYF.

This chain uses TRBV20-1 with TRBJ2-5, with 9 bases aligning to TRBD1. Trimming removed 7 bases from V and 7 bases from J; junction bases left unmatched: 10. CDR3 size: 13 residues. Germline V lookup: CDR1 DFQATT, CDR2 SNEGSKA (reference sequence). The CDR3 bases are TGCAGTGTTATCCGGGACAGGGAAGCGACCCAGTACTTC. Amino acids: CSVIRDREATQYF.

This clonotype came up a few times. V gene TRBV25-1 combines with J gene TRBJ1-1; D not resolved. The V gene's germline CDR1 is MGHDK and CDR2 SYGVNS. V was shortened by 6 bases and J by 0 bases, with 11 bases between the two germline ends. The CDR3 runs to 14 residues. The chain's CDR3 is CASSSGYMNTEAFF. DNA for the CDR3: TGTGCCAGCAGCTCGGGGTATATGAACACTGAAGCTTTCTTT.

The chain joins TRBV20-1 to TRBJ2-3, with 8 nucleotides matching TRBD1. Germline V gene lookup returns CDR1 DFQATT and CDR2 SNEGSKA (reference sequence). CDR3 length equals 11 residues. The CDR3 is CSKQGADTQYF. CDR3 bases: TGCAGCAAACAGGGGGCAGATACGCAGTATTTT.

The rearrangement links TRBV20-1 to TRBJ2-7; 10 nucleotides align to TRBD2. CDR1 DFQATT and CDR2 SNEGSKA come from the germline V gene (reference sequence). V was clipped by 6 bases and J by 0 bases; unmatched bases: 8. CDR3 size: 15 residues. CDR3 coding DNA: TGCAGTGCGCAACGGACTAGCGGCAACTCCTACGAGCAGTACTTC. This encodes CSAQRTSGNSYEQYF.

This clonotype showed up just a few times. This chain uses TRBV20-1 with TRBJ2-1; 9 nucleotides align to TRBD2. Germline CDR1 reads DFQATT; CDR2 reads SNEGSKA (reference sequence). There are 14 residues in the CDR3. After removal of 4 bases from V and 2 bases from J, the junction contained 3 bases not matched to a gene. CDR3 protein: CSAIAGVTYNEQFF. CDR3 DNA: TGCAGTGCTATAGCGGGAGTTACCTACAATGAGCAGTTCTTC.